Listed below are T cell receptor beta chains from one sample, sequenced in a study of blood T cell repertoires in COVID-19. The assay was immunoSEQ multiplex PCR, and TCRdb's table has in-frame clones only and misses some. The top ten hold about 4% of the sample, which has around 200,000 clones, 86% seen once. Sequenced sample: PBMCs or T cells enriched from blood (not recorded which). These receptors all come from a woman in her twenties or thirties who had been exposed to COVID-19. The CDR3 runs from the conserved cysteine through the conserved F or W. A D gene is named only where the DNA matches it firmly. The size entry is marked missing in some rows and otherwise reads once, few, many or a size class.

v_gene	abundance	d_gene	CDR3aa
TRBV5-6	.	.	CASSLGWGGMNTEAFF
TRBV5-1	.	TRBD2	CASSLGGSGTSYEQYF
TRBV20-1	.	TRBD2	CSASSLAGDTDTQYF
TRBV5-1	.	TRBD1	CASSSGTGGQPQHF
TRBV2	.	TRBD1	CASSGQGVRSNQPQHF
TRBV3-1/TRBV3-2	.	TRBD1	CASSHLTGGGDGYTF
TRBV7-8	.	.	CASSLASGSSYNSPLHF
TRBV6-5	.	TRBD1	CASTLGGTGYLTQYF
TRBV9	few	.	CASSERGPGNTIYF
TRBV5-1	.	TRBD2	CASSWTSGGPLSTDTQYF
TRBV5-1	.	TRBD1	CASSLGEGAEKLFF
TRBV27	.	TRBD2	CASSLRFGGGAMYNEQFF
TRBV5-6	.	.	CASSFGTTASTIYF
TRBV3-1/TRBV3-2	.	.	CASSQAMSSYEQYF
TRBV19	.	.	CASINRLAEQYF
TRBV10-3	.	TRBD1	CAISERPGQGYGYTF
TRBV27	.	TRBD2	CASSFGALAGGNTGELFF
TRBV7-3	.	.	CASSFGQGSGELFF
TRBV18	.	.	CASSRDRVKGLQTTGELFF
TRBV4-1	.	.	CASSQDMDSLVQPQHF
TRBV3-1/TRBV3-2	.	TRBD1	CASSGRDSSSGANVLTF
TRBV2	.	.	CASQGADTQYF
TRBV30	.	.	CAWNRQSGGYGYTF
TRBV7-6	.	.	CASSLAAPGGGTYNSPLHF
TRBV3-1/TRBV3-2	.	.	CASNGNYNSPLHF
TRBV5-1	once	.	CASSLVGEDGYTF
TRBV11-3	.	TRBD1	CASRQDRAGANVLTF
TRBV6-1	.	.	CASSEQGNYGYTF
TRBV3-1/TRBV3-2	.	.	CASTPGHFYEQYF
TRBV7-2	.	TRBD1	CASSLMRQGGGPQHF
TRBV5-1	.	.	CASSQGMNTEAFF
TRBV25-1	.	.	CASSEGGSLLSYGYTF
TRBV2	.	.	CASSTGPYGYTF
TRBV24-1	.	.	CATSDSTPGGIRGYTF
TRBV12-5	.	TRBD1	CASLEQGRDYGYTF
TRBV3-1/TRBV3-2	.	TRBD1	CASSPYSTGGDGYTF